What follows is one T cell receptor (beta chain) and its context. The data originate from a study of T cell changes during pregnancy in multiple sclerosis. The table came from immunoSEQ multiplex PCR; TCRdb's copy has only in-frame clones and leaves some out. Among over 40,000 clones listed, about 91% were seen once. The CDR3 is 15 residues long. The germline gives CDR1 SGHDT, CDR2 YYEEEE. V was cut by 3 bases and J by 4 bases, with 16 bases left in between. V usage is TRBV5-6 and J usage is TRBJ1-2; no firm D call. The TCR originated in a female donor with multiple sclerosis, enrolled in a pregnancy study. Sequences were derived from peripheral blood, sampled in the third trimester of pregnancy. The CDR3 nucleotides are TGTGCCAGCAGCTCCCCCCGGGAGGATTTCTATGGCTACACCTTC. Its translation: CASSSPREDFYGYTF.